This T cell receptor (beta chain) was identified in a study of PD-1 blockade in classical Hodgkin lymphoma. Study in general: Every 2 weeks, patients had 3 mg/kg nivolumab intravenously.

Indicated time point: cycle 4 day 1 (C4D1), after 5 to 7 weeks of nivolumab. All trial patients relapsed after autologous stem cell transplantation. Repertoires were generated with immunoSEQ multiplex PCR, while TCRdb's copy carries only in-frame clones and drops some. The sample comprises over 75,000 clones, about nine tenths of which are singletons, and roughly 3% rests with the top ten. Study-level findings and limits: There remain no defined causes for the repertoire differences, which possibly reflect disease activity or prior therapy. By cycle point C4D1, TCR diversity had risen significantly in CD4+ cells (but not CD8+ cells).

Comment on this clone: Antigen specificity is unknown.

The CDR3 extends over 17 amino acids. J was trimmed by 2 bases and V by 4 bases; bases with no gene match: 5. CDR1 and CDR2 (germline): WNHNN, SYGVQD (reference sequence). This TCR derives from a human donor with classical Hodgkin lymphoma. V gene TRBV10-1 combines with J gene TRBJ1-6, with TRBD1 matching 10 bases. The source was peripheral blood mononuclear cells (PBMCs), collected before the fourth cycle of nivolumab. The CDR3 region is CASSVGQGGPYNSPLHF. The CDR3 DNA reads TGCGCCAGCAGTGTCGGACAGGGGGGTCCCTATAATTCACCCCTCCACTTT.